Listed below are T cell receptor beta chains from one sample, sequenced in a study of shared clonotypes between healthy human individuals. TCRdb keeps only in-frame clones here, not all; method: immunoSEQ multiplex PCR. The table has 600,000 or so clones, around 96% seen once. Sequencing was carried out using naive CD8+ T cells sorted from blood. The receptor source for this set is a woman aged 25 to 39 in good health. Each CDR3 is given with its conserved first and last residue. Each record gives: CDR3 DNA, CDR3 protein, D gene, clone size, V gene, CDR3 length, J gene. A D gene is named only where the DNA matches it firmly. The size field is filled for only some rows; it gives once, few, many or a size class.

DNA: TGTGCCAGCAGTTTAGGGCCAAACAATGAGCAGTTCTTC
CDR3: CASSLGPNNEQFF
D: -
size: -
V: TRBV27
length: 13
J: TRBJ2-1

DNA: TGCAGCGTTGAAGTTGGTCTAGCCCCCTACGAGCAGTACTTC
CDR3: CSVEVGLAPYEQYF
D: -
size: -
V: TRBV29-1
length: 14
J: TRBJ2-7

DNA: TGTGCCAGCAGTTTAGAGGGAGGGAACTATGGCTACACCTTC
CDR3: CASSLEGGNYGYTF
D: -
size: -
V: TRBV28
length: 14
J: TRBJ1-2

DNA: TGTGCCAGCAGCGTAGGGGAATTCGCTGAAGCTTTCTTT
CDR3: CASSVGEFAEAFF
D: -
size: -
V: TRBV9
length: 13
J: TRBJ1-1

DNA: TGCGCCAGCAGCGTTGATATACCACGAGAGCAGTACTTC
CDR3: CASSVDIPREQYF
D: -
size: -
V: TRBV5-1
length: 13
J: TRBJ2-7

DNA: TGTGCCAGTAGTATAATGGAAGCTGTCGGGAGTTTCGACGAGCAGTACTTC
CDR3: CASSIMEAVGSFDEQYF
D: -
size: -
V: TRBV19
length: 17
J: TRBJ2-7

DNA: TGCGCCAGCAGCTTGGTTCCCCCGGACTTTTCGACTCACGAGCAGTACTTC
CDR3: CASSLVPPDFSTHEQYF
D: -
size: -
V: TRBV5-1
length: 17
J: TRBJ2-7

DNA: TGTGCCAGCAGCTTAGATGTGGGGCACTACGAGCAGTACTTC
CDR3: CASSLDVGHYEQYF
D: -
size: -
V: TRBV7-6
length: 14
J: TRBJ2-7

DNA: TGTGCCAGCACCCCGGACGGAATGAACACTGAAGCTTTCTTT
CDR3: CASTPDGMNTEAFF
D: -
size: -
V: TRBV28
length: 14
J: TRBJ1-1

DNA: TGCGCCAGCAGCCAAGTTCCGGGACTAAATGAAAAACTGTTTTTT
CDR3: CASSQVPGLNEKLFF
D: -
size: -
V: TRBV4-1
length: 15
J: TRBJ1-4

DNA: TGCGCCAGCAGCCAAGAGGGCACAGGGGTCGGGACTGAAGCTTTCTTT
CDR3: CASSQEGTGVGTEAFF
D: TRBD1
size: -
V: TRBV4-1
length: 16
J: TRBJ1-1

DNA: TGTGCCAGCAGTCGCATCCCCCTAGCGGATAACACAGATACGCAGTATTTT
CDR3: CASSRIPLADNTDTQYF
D: TRBD2
size: -
V: TRBV28
length: 17
J: TRBJ2-3

DNA: TGTGCCAGTCACCCAGGACTAGCGGAGTTGCTATCCTACGAGCAGTACTTC
CDR3: CASHPGLAELLSYEQYF
D: -
size: -
V: TRBV21-1
length: 17
J: TRBJ2-7

DNA: TGCGCCAGCAGCCGGTACGGGACTAGCGGGATCCAAGAGACCCAGTACTTC
CDR3: CASSRYGTSGIQETQYF
D: TRBD2
size: -
V: TRBV4-1
length: 17
J: TRBJ2-5

DNA: TGTGCCAGCAGCTTTGGGAGTGGGGCGTACGAGCAGTACTTC
CDR3: CASSFGSGAYEQYF
D: -
size: -
V: TRBV5-6
length: 14
J: TRBJ2-7

DNA: TGTGCCAGCACCCAGGGGAATTCACCCCTCCACTTT
CDR3: CASTQGNSPLHF
D: -
size: -
V: TRBV27
length: 12
J: TRBJ1-6

DNA: TGCAGCGTTTCCGGAATCATGAACACTGAAGCTTTCTTT
CDR3: CSVSGIMNTEAFF
D: -
size: -
V: TRBV29-1
length: 13
J: TRBJ1-1

DNA: TGTGCCAGCAGGGGACCCTACTACAATGAGCAGTTCTTC
CDR3: CASRGPYYNEQFF
D: -
size: -
V: TRBV6-5
length: 13
J: TRBJ2-1

DNA: TGTGCCAGCAGCCTCCTCGGACGCTACGAGCAGTACTTC
CDR3: CASSLLGRYEQYF
D: -
size: -
V: TRBV7-2
length: 13
J: TRBJ2-7

DNA: TGTGCCAGCAGTCCCCCTGGAGGGAATCAGCCCCAGCATTTT
CDR3: CASSPPGGNQPQHF
D: -
size: -
V: TRBV7-9
length: 14
J: TRBJ1-5

DNA: TGTGCCAGTAGTCCCGGGGACGGCCTAGAGAAAAAACTGTTTTTT
CDR3: CASSPGDGLEKKLFF
D: -
size: -
V: TRBV19
length: 15
J: TRBJ1-4

DNA: TGTGCCAGCAGCTTGCGGGCTAGCGGGTCTAGCACAGATACGCAGTATTTT
CDR3: CASSLRASGSSTDTQYF
D: TRBD2
size: -
V: TRBV5-6
length: 17
J: TRBJ2-3

DNA: TGTGCCAGCAGTTTACCCCAGTTCGTCGAGGGAAACACCATATATTTT
CDR3: CASSLPQFVEGNTIYF
D: -
size: -
V: TRBV28
length: 16
J: TRBJ1-3

DNA: TGTGCCAGCAGACCCTCTCAGGGGGGCTATGGCTACACCTTC
CDR3: CASRPSQGGYGYTF
D: TRBD1
size: -
V: TRBV28
length: 14
J: TRBJ1-2

DNA: TGTGCCAGCAGCTTAGCGACAGGGGACGACAAGCAGTACTTC
CDR3: CASSLATGDDKQYF
D: TRBD1
size: -
V: TRBV7-9
length: 14
J: TRBJ2-7

DNA: TGTGCCAGCAGCTTCACCAGCGGGAGCATCCACGAGCAGTACTTC
CDR3: CASSFTSGSIHEQYF
D: TRBD2
size: once
V: TRBV5-5
length: 15
J: TRBJ2-7

DNA: TGTGCCAGCAGCTCCAGGGTCGTCAGTAACACTGAAGCTTTCTTT
CDR3: CASSSRVVSNTEAFF
D: -
size: -
V: TRBV7-9
length: 15
J: TRBJ1-1

DNA: TGTGCCAGCAGTCCCGGACTAGCGGGAGGGTCTCGGTACGAGCAGTACTTC
CDR3: CASSPGLAGGSRYEQYF
D: TRBD2
size: -
V: TRBV27
length: 17
J: TRBJ2-7

DNA: TGTGCCAGTAGTATGCAACAGGGGCACACTGAAGCTTTCTTT
CDR3: CASSMQQGHTEAFF
D: TRBD1
size: -
V: TRBV19
length: 14
J: TRBJ1-1

DNA: TGCGCCAGTTGGACTAGCGGCCTCCCCTACGAGCAGTACTTC
CDR3: CASWTSGLPYEQYF
D: TRBD2
size: -
V: TRBV10-2
length: 14
J: TRBJ2-7

DNA: TGTGCCAGCAGTTTCGACGACGAGGGAGCAGATACGCAGTATTTT
CDR3: CASSFDDEGADTQYF
D: -
size: -
V: TRBV28
length: 15
J: TRBJ2-3

DNA: TGTGCCAGCAGCATCGGGACAGGGGGCTACGAGCAGTACTTC
CDR3: CASSIGTGGYEQYF
D: TRBD1
size: -
V: TRBV9
length: 14
J: TRBJ2-7

DNA: TGTGCCAGCAGCTCCGAACAGGGTATTCTTGAAAAACTGTTTTTT
CDR3: CASSSEQGILEKLFF
D: -
size: -
V: TRBV27
length: 15
J: TRBJ1-4

DNA: TGTGCCAGCAGTTTAAGCTCGGGAGGGATCCAAGAGACCCAGTACTTC
CDR3: CASSLSSGGIQETQYF
D: TRBD2
size: -
V: TRBV28
length: 16
J: TRBJ2-5

DNA: TGTGCAAGTCGCACCAGGGGGAGCCCAACTCGTGGCTCCTACGAGCAGTACTTC
CDR3: CASRTRGSPTRGSYEQYF
D: -
size: once
V: TRBV12-2
length: 18
J: TRBJ2-7

DNA: TGCAGCGTTGTACTAGCGGGAGTAGAGCAGTACTTC
CDR3: CSVVLAGVEQYF
D: TRBD2
size: -
V: TRBV29-1
length: 12
J: TRBJ2-7

DNA: TGTGCCAGCAGCGTAGATGGTGCAGGGCGGGGCTACACCTTC
CDR3: CASSVDGAGRGYTF
D: -
size: -
V: TRBV9
length: 14
J: TRBJ1-2

DNA: TGCGCCAGCAGCTTGGGGGACAGTACAGATACGCAGTATTTT
CDR3: CASSLGDSTDTQYF
D: TRBD1
size: -
V: TRBV5-1
length: 14
J: TRBJ2-3

DNA: TGTGCCAGCACTCCCAGTGGGTCCTACGAGCAGTACTTC
CDR3: CASTPSGSYEQYF
D: -
size: -
V: TRBV28
length: 13
J: TRBJ2-7

DNA: TGTGCCAGCAGTTTCTACGGGGAGGAGAACATTCAGTACTTC
CDR3: CASSFYGEENIQYF
D: -
size: -
V: TRBV28
length: 14
J: TRBJ2-4

DNA: TGTGCCAGCAGTTACGGCGGGGAAGGGGCCAAAAACATTCAGTACTTC
CDR3: CASSYGGEGAKNIQYF
D: -
size: -
V: TRBV6-6
length: 16
J: TRBJ2-4

DNA: TGTGCCAGCAGCCAGGGGGACCTCCTCGAGCAGTACTTC
CDR3: CASSQGDLLEQYF
D: -
size: once
V: TRBV4-2
length: 13
J: TRBJ2-7

DNA: TGTGCCGAACTTAAAACCGGGAGGAAGAATCAGCCCCAGCATTTT
CDR3: CAELKTGRKNQPQHF
D: -
size: few
V: TRBV21-1
length: 15
J: TRBJ1-5

DNA: TGTGCCAGCAGGCGGACTAGCGGAACCACAGATACGCAGTATTTT
CDR3: CASRRTSGTTDTQYF
D: TRBD2
size: -
V: TRBV7-9
length: 15
J: TRBJ2-3

DNA: TGTGCCAGCAGCGCGGGACAGGGCGATACGCAGTATTTT
CDR3: CASSAGQGDTQYF
D: TRBD1
size: -
V: TRBV9
length: 13
J: TRBJ2-3

DNA: TGCAGCGTTGAGGGCAGGGAGAGCTACGAGCAGTACTTC
CDR3: CSVEGRESYEQYF
D: -
size: -
V: TRBV29-1
length: 13
J: TRBJ2-7

DNA: TGTGCCAGCAGCTTTGACAGCAACTATGGCTACACCTTC
CDR3: CASSFDSNYGYTF
D: -
size: -
V: TRBV7-3
length: 13
J: TRBJ1-2